This T cell receptor beta chain was captured by sequencing in a study of control samples from healthy donors and cancer patients. V lost 3 bases to trimming and J lost 7 bases, with 10 bases between them. The CDR3 has 13 residues. Libraries were prepared by immunoSEQ multiplex PCR; TCRdb keeps only in-frame clonotypes and omits some of them. The table has roughly 130,000 clones, 75% to 95% seen once. The rearrangement uses TRBV12-3 or TRBV12-4 and TRBJ1-3; the D is unclear. This clonotype was sampled from a man aged 18 to 30 in good health. Material: blood. The CDR3 reads CASSLEYANTIYF. The CDR3 coding sequence is TGTGCCAGCAGTTTGGAGTACGCCAACACCATATATTTT.